This T cell receptor beta chain was sequenced for a study of blood T cell repertoires in COVID-19. Study-wide background: The cDNA or gDNA used as material had been derived from T cells, B-cell-depleted T cells, or PBMCs.

CDR1 and CDR2 from the germline V gene are LNHDA and SQIVND (reference sequence). V lost 5 bases to trimming and J lost 0 bases, with 20 bases between them. This CDR3 spans 17 amino acids. As handled by the study authors: How many nucleated cells were present was estimated from reference gene primer amplification. Clones were sequenced by immunoSEQ multiplex PCR, and TCRdb holds only the in-frame ones, with some missing. V, J and clone size were drawn from that table, and D and trimming were deduced from the DNA. This sample has roughly 170,000 clones, with approximately 87% found just once. The TCR originated in a man in his 70s with active or convalescent COVID-19. Sequencing was done on a sample of peripheral blood. The genes are TRBV19 and TRBJ2-7; TRBD2 is a possible D gene (7 bases). The CDR3 DNA reads TGTGCCAGTAGTCCCCAGCTGGGGGGGCACATCTCCTACGAGCAGTACTTC. It codes for CASSPQLGGHISYEQYF.